Presented here are 23 T cell receptor beta chains from one specimen sequenced in a study of T cells in women clearing cervical HPV infection. The assay was immunoSEQ multiplex PCR, and TCRdb's table has in-frame clones only and misses some. The listing contains about 31,000 clones. Input material: blood buffy coat. The receptor set was obtained from a woman between 18 and 69 years old with a cervical HPV16 infection that either progressed to CIN3+ or cleared (not recorded which).

Turning to this clone: Sequencing ends 3 residues short of the CDR3 end; the germline J gene provides the rest. V is TRBV19 and J is TRBJ2-2, with TRBD1 matching over 11 bases. Germline CDR1 LNHDA, CDR2 SQIVND (reference sequence). V gave up 7 bases and J gave up 6 bases; unmatched junction bases: 7. CDR3 length: 15 residues. CDR3 DNA (partial): TGTGCCAGTACATGGACAGGGGGCGCCTCCGGGGAG. This translates into CASTWTGGASGE. The full CDR3 sequence reads CASTWTGGASGELFF.

A remark on this clone: The sequence runs out 3 residues before the end of the CDR3; the remainder is reconstructed from the germline J gene. The J gene is TRBJ2-1, the V gene TRBV11-3; 7 bases align to TRBD2. Germline trimming cut 5 bases from V and 0 bases from J; bases unmatched to any gene: 4. Germline CDR1 SGHNT, CDR2 YENEEA. The CDR3 is 15 residues long. The CDR3 protein is CASSNGGSSYNEQFF. Incomplete CDR3 DNA: TGTGCCAGCAGCAACGGGGGGAGCTCCTACAATGAG.

Notes on this clone: The CDR3 is cut off 3 residues early in the read; its end comes from the germline J gene. The V gene is TRBV2, the J gene TRBJ1-1, with D possibly matching TRBD1 (5 bases). The V end was cut by 6 bases, the J end by 5 bases, with 13 bases between. CDR1 SNHLY and CDR2 FYNNEI come from the germline V gene. The CDR3 spans 13 residues. The DNA read from the CDR3 is TGTGCCAGCAGCTTGGGACTTGGGACTGAA. Translating gives CASSLGLGTE. The whole CDR3 reads CASSLGLGTEAFF. The variable domain in full, with the rest retrieved from reference TRBV2 and TRBJ1-1, is EPEVTQTPSHQVTQMGQEVILRCVPISNHLYFYWYRQILGQKVEFLVSFYNNEISEKSEIFDDQFSVERPDGSNFTLKIRSTKLEDSAMYFCASSLGLGTEAFFGQGTRLTVV.

Concerning this clone: The missing CDR3 end, 3 residues past where the read stops, is filled in from the germline J gene. The chain joins TRBV12-3 or TRBV12-4 to TRBJ2-7; maybe TRBD2 (7 bases). The CDR3 consists of 16 residues. V was clipped by 1 base and J by 0 bases, with 13 bases between them. The CDR3 region is CASSLGGGQVSYEQYF. CDR3 DNA (partial): TGTGCCAGCAGTTTAGGGGGGGGGCAGGTCTCCTACGAG.

Comment on this clone: The read stops 3 residues short of the end of the CDR3; the missing end is completed from the germline J gene. This sequence joins TRBV20-1 and TRBJ2-7, with 9 bases fitting TRBD1. Germline CDR1 is DFQATT and CDR2 is SNEGSKA (reference sequence). This CDR3 is built from 15 residues. V was pared by 3 bases and J by 5 bases, with 11 bases of the junction left unmatched. The sequenced CDR3 bases are TGCAGTGCTAGCCGAAGAGGACAGGGGATGGACGAG. It encodes CSASRRGQGMDE. The complete CDR3 sequence is CSASRRGQGMDEQYF.

With respect to this clone: The sequence runs out 3 residues before the end of the CDR3; the remainder is reconstructed from the germline J gene. The V gene is TRBV12-3 or TRBV12-4, the J gene TRBJ2-1, with 8 bases identical to TRBD1. The V gene end was trimmed by 2 bases and the J gene end by 6 bases; junction bases not matched to a gene: 3. The CDR3 is 14 amino acids. Incomplete CDR3 DNA: TGTGCCAGCAGTTTATCCCAGGGGGCCAATGAG. Translated: CASSLSQGANE. Given in full, the CDR3 is CASSLSQGANEQFF.

Of note for this clone: Read data end 3 residues before the CDR3 end; the end is taken from the germline J gene. This chain joins TRBV5-6 and TRBJ2-5; 8 bases match TRBD1. V lost 0 bases, J lost 4 bases, and 2 bases stayed unmatched. Germline assignment: CDR1 SGHDT and CDR2 YYEEEE. The length of the CDR3 is 14 residues. CDR3 amino acids: CASSLGGTGETQYF. CDR3 DNA, as far as it was read: TGTGCCAGCAGCTTGGGGGGGACAGGAGAGACC.

About this clone itself: The sequenced fragment ends 3 residues before the CDR3 boundary, so the rest is inferred from the germline J gene. The V gene is TRBV30, the J gene TRBJ2-2, with 8 bases lining up with TRBD1. The CDR3 is 13 residues long. V lost 2 bases and J lost 4; bases outside the gene matches: 0. Per the germline V gene, CDR1 is GTSNPN and CDR2 is SVGIG (reference sequence). Incomplete CDR3 DNA: TGTGCCTGGAGTCAGGGGGCCACCGGGGAG. Amino acid sequence: CAWSQGATGE. The full CDR3 sequence reads CAWSQGATGELFF.

CDR3 in amino acids: CASSLGQTYYGQYF. Incomplete CDR3 DNA: TGTGCCAGCAGCTTAGGACAGACTTACTATGGT. The chain combines TRBV7-8 with TRBJ2-4; a possible D gene is TRBD1 (5 bases). Sequencing ends 3 residues short of the CDR3 end; the germline J gene provides the rest. The CDR3 extends over 14 amino acids. Germline V gene data show CDR1 as SGHVS and CDR2 as FQNEAQ.

As to this clone: The observed sequence ends 3 residues before the CDR3 terminus, with the missing tail filled in from the germline J gene. This rearrangement joins TRBV18 to TRBJ2-4; TRBD2 agrees at 8 bases. CDR1 is KGHSH, CDR2 LQKENI, per germline. The CDR3 covers 15 residues. This CDR3 reads CASSPREGKLYGQYF. The sequenced CDR3 bases are TGTGCCAGCTCACCCCGGGAGGGGAAACTCTATGGT.

Details on this clone: Its ends do not fully match the called genes, so a read error is possible. The observed sequence ends 3 residues before the CDR3 terminus, with the missing tail filled in from the germline J gene. The sample has other DNA sequences that encode this CDR3 too. The gene calls are TRBV7-2 and TRBJ1-3; the D gene is possibly TRBD1 (6 bases). The CDR3 contains 14 residues. Germline V gene data show CDR1 as SGHTA and CDR2 as FQGNSA. CDR3 bases read: TGTGCCAGCAGCTTGGGGGCCCCTGGAAACACT. Protein: CASSLGAPGNT. The full CDR3 reads CASSLGAPGNTIYF.

In the case of this clone: The read falls 3 residues short of the CDR3 end, and the missing part is taken from the germline J gene. The chain links TRBV5-1 to TRBJ1-2; 9 nucleotides agree with TRBD1. This CDR3 is built from 14 residues. Germline loops: CDR1 SGHRS, CDR2 YFSETQ. The CDR3 loop is CASSGGTGSTGYTF. The sequenced part of the CDR3 DNA is TGCGCCAGCAGCGGCGGGACAGGGAGTACGGGC.

With respect to this clone: Distinct nucleotide sequences in the sample also encode this CDR3. Partial CDR3 DNA: TGTGCCAGCAGCGGGACAGGTAGCTCTGGAAACACC. This gives the protein CASSGTGSSGNT. The full CDR3 sequence reads CASSGTGSSGNTIYF. This chain uses TRBV7-9 with TRBJ1-3, with 8 bases aligning to TRBD1. The read stops 3 residues short of the end of the CDR3; the missing end is completed from the germline J gene. The CDR3 extends over 15 amino acids. Germline-derived CDR1 and CDR2 are SEHNR and FQNEAQ (reference sequence). The junction had 3 bases not matched to a gene; V was cut back by 5 bases and J by 0 bases. Combining the CDR3 with reference TRBV7-9 and TRBJ1-3 gives the whole variable domain DTGVSQNPRHKITKRGQNVTFRCDPISEHNRLYWYRQTLGQGPEFLTYFQNEAQLEKSRLLSDRFSAERPKGSFSTLEIQRTEQGDSAMYLCASSGTGSSGNTIYFGEGSWLTVV.

To note about this clone: The CDR3 goes on 3 residues after the read ends, and that part is filled in from the germline J gene. This chain connects TRBV29-1 to TRBJ1-1; 8 nucleotides match TRBD1. The CDR3 is 13 residues long. The V gene's germline CDR1 is SQVTM and CDR2 ANQGSEA. The CDR3 spells CSVVDRGQDRAFF. The covered CDR3 bases are TGCAGCGTAGTAGACAGGGGCCAGGATCGG. Full variable domain (rest looked up from reference TRBV29-1 and TRBJ1-1): SAVISQKPSRDICQRGTSLTIQCQVDSQVTMMFWYRQQPGQSLTLIATANQGSEATYESGFVIDKFPISRPNLTFSTLTVSNMSPEDSSIYLCSVVDRGQDRAFFGQGTRLTVV.

As for this clone: Read data end 3 residues before the CDR3 end; the end is taken from the germline J gene. The genes are TRBV10-1 and TRBJ2-3; D not certain. The V end lost 0 bases, the J end lost 5 bases, and 15 bases lay between the germline ends. CDR1 and CDR2 from the germline V gene are WNHNN and SYGVQD (reference sequence). CDR3 length equals 16 residues. The CDR3 sequence is CASSESAIAPRDTQYF. The part of the CDR3 DNA that was read is TGCGCCAGCAGTGAGTCAGCAATAGCCCCACGAGATACG.

On this clone itself: The DNA ends 3 residues before the CDR3 does, and the rest of the CDR3 is filled in from the germline J gene. The chain links TRBV20-1 to TRBJ2-3; D unclear. Looked up from germline, CDR1 is DFQATT and CDR2 is SNEGSKA (reference sequence). The CDR3 loop spans 14 amino acids. Trimming cost V 5 bases and J 1 base, with 13 bases left between them. The CDR3 bases that were read are TGCAGTGCTGACTCCCTTTCCGGCACAGATACG. This codes for CSADSLSGTDT. The whole CDR3 sequence reads CSADSLSGTDTQYF.

As concerns this clone: The read terminates 3 residues ahead of where the CDR3 ends, so the germline J gene completes it. The chain links TRBV11-3 to TRBJ1-5; D is perhaps TRBD1 (6 bases). The CDR3 consists of 14 residues. Germline CDR1 is SGHNT and CDR2 is YENEEA. Incomplete CDR3 DNA: TGTGCCAGCAGCTCGATCCACAGGGTGACTCCC. It codes for CASSSIHRVTP. The whole CDR3 protein is CASSSIHRVTPQHF.

Concerning this clone itself: The read is 3 residues too short to cover the CDR3 end, so that end is filled in from the germline J gene. V and J are TRBV19 and TRBJ2-2, with 15 bases matching TRBD2. Trimming at V came to 7 bases and at J to 4 bases, leaving 10 bases not matched to a gene. The CDR3 runs 18 residues. Germline V gene sequence: CDR1 LNHDA, CDR2 SQIVND (reference sequence). The CDR3 loop reads CASTKGLAGGRVTGELFF. Incomplete CDR3 DNA: TGTGCCAGTACCAAAGGACTAGCGGGGGGGCGAGTCACCGGGGAG.

On this clone itself: The CDR3 end is not reached by the read, which stops 3 residues before it; the germline J gene fills it in. The genes are TRBV14 and TRBJ1-2; D gene unclear. The CDR3 extends over 14 amino acids. Germline CDR1 is SGHDN and CDR2 is FVKESK. V gave up 3 bases and J gave up 3 bases, with 11 bases separating them. CDR3 DNA, as far as it was read: TGTGCCAGCAGCCAGAGGGTGGCTGACTATGGC. Protein product: CASSQRVADYG. Given in full, the CDR3 is CASSQRVADYGYTF.

A word on this clone: The read halts 3 residues ahead of the CDR3 end, with the missing end drawn from the germline J gene. This rearrangement joins TRBV20-1 to TRBJ1-4, with 7 bases matching TRBD1. The V and J ends lost 5 bases and 7 bases, in that order; junction bases with no gene match: 7. The CDR3 loop spans 13 amino acids. Germline values: CDR1 DFQATT, CDR2 SNEGSKA (reference sequence). CDR3 DNA, as far as it was read: TGCAGTGCTCCTCTCCGGGACAGTGAAAAA. Its translation is CSAPLRDSEK. The entire CDR3 protein reads CSAPLRDSEKLFF.

Points on this clone: The CDR3 end is not reached by the read, which stops 3 residues before it; the germline J gene fills it in. The gene calls are TRBV20-1 and TRBJ1-4, with TRBD1 matching 7 bases. Looked up from germline, CDR1 is DFQATT and CDR2 is SNEGSKA (reference sequence). The CDR3 consists of 15 residues. CDR3 amino acids: CSARVPGTVNSPLFF. The sequenced CDR3 bases are TGCAGTGCTAGAGTCCCCGGGACAGTAAATTCACCA.

Points on this clone: The missing CDR3 end, 3 residues past where the read stops, is filled in from the germline J gene. The chain carries TRBV7-3 and TRBJ1-1, with D unresolved. The length of the CDR3 is 14 residues. Germline CDR1 is SGHTA and CDR2 is FQGTGA. V lost 6 bases and J lost 3, with 14 bases in between. Here the CDR3 reads CASRDFRRDTEAFF. The covered CDR3 bases are TGTGCCAGCAGGGACTTCCGGAGGGACACTGAA.

The CDR3 DNA, read in part, is TGTGCCTGGAGTCCCTCCCCCGGGAACATT. Its protein product is CAWSPSPGNI. The CDR3 reads in full as CAWSPSPGNIQYF. This chain uses TRBV30 with TRBJ2-4; D call uncertain. The CDR3 extends 3 residues past the end of the read, so its final part is completed from the germline J gene. V lost 2 bases and J lost 7, with 12 bases in between. Germline loops: CDR1 GTSNPN, CDR2 SVGIG (reference sequence). This CDR3 comprises 13 residues.